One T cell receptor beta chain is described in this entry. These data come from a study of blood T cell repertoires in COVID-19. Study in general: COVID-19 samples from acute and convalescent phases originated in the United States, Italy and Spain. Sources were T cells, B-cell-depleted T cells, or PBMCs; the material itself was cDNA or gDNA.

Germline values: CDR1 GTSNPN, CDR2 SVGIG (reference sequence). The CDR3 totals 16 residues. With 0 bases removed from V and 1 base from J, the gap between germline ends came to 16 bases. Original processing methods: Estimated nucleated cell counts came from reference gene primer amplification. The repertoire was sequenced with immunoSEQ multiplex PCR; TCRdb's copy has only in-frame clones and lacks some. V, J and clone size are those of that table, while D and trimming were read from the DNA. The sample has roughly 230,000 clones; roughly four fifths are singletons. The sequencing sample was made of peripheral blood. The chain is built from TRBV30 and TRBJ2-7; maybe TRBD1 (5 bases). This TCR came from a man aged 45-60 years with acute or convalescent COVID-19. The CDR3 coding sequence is TGTGCCTGGAGTGTACGATTGGGGCCAGGGTCCTACGAGCAGTACTTC. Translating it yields CAWSVRLGPGSYEQYF.